This TCR beta chain was documented in a study of blood T cell repertoires in COVID-19 (dated by TCRdb to 2020 to 2022). Regarding the study in general: Samples from collaborators originated in the United States, Italy and Spain and spanned both the acute and convalescent phases of COVID-19. The material from the prospective study consisted of cDNA or gDNA derived from T cells, B-cell-depleted T cells, or PBMCs. Subjects who had been exposed to COVID-19, were actively infected with it, or had recovered from it provided the deeply sampled blood TCRbeta repertoires that made up the dataset. The repertoires were released in a freely available public database intended as a resource for research on the immune response to SARS-CoV-2. The samples were drawn from two sources: the first 160 participants of the ongoing ImmuneRACE study, and 950 to 1,500 subjects contributed by 6 global collaborators. The sample metadata nearly always contained a de-identified subject ID, COVID-19 status, age in years and sex. HLA class I and class II types, where available, came from metadata supplied by the sample provider rather than from assay-based typing.

What the authors observed across the whole study: Clinical and demographic metadata were provided uncurated, with the amount varying by source and participant.

Inclusive of the bounding cysteine and phenylalanine, the CDR3 is 15 residues long. CDR3 DNA is the only sequence kept; it has 45 bases, read in frame from the first base. Relative to germline, V is missing 2 bases and J is missing 7 bases, with 7 bases of the junction outside any gene match. CDR1 is given as LNHDA and CDR2 as SQIVND, both from the germline V gene (reference sequence). Concerning this clone itself: Its antigen remains undetermined. One base away there is no much larger clone; base qualities are not given.

The collaborating institutions used their own protocols to collect whole blood in K2EDTA tubes. For TCRbeta analysis, collaborators shipped samples as frozen whole blood, isolated PBMCs, or DNA extracted from either of those sample types. TCRbeta CDR3 regions were amplified from genomic DNA by means of the immunoSEQ Assay, a bias-controlled multiplex PCR. In the authors' own workflow: The number of nucleated cells in each sample was estimated by amplification of reference gene primers within the assay. To quantify the absolute abundance of each unique TCRbeta CDR3 rearrangement, sequence reads were collapsed and filtered. Productive Simpson clonality was computed per sample as the square root of Simpson's diversity index over productive rearrangements. Drawn from immuneACCESS, this table holds only the in-frame rearrangements with V and J called that TCRdb kept. Clones are partly lost; checked studies trace under half to an unresolved V gene and leave the rest unexplained. The V and J calls and the clone size are those of that table, but D and trimming were determined from the DNA. In all, the sample holds more than 45,000 clones, and roughly nine tenths of those were seen once. The top ten hold about 8.9% of the sample.

The sample was peripheral blood. Recombination connected TRBV19 to TRBJ2-1; TRBD1 fits 8 bases in the junction. The clonotype originates from a woman at least 80 years old with acute or convalescent COVID-19. For the CDR3, the sequence is CASSILGQGPNEQFF. The nucleotide sequence is TGTGCCAGTAGTATATTAGGACAGGGACCGAATGAGCAGTTCTTC.